Listed below are T cell receptor beta chains from one sample, sequenced in a study of technical replicates of blood from a handful of donors. Some clones are missing from TCRdb's copy, which holds only in-frame ones; the method was immunoSEQ multiplex PCR. Altogether approximately 79,000 clones are present, 90% to 95% being singletons, with the ten largest covering roughly 0.36%. The source material was T cells isolated from PBMCs. Every receptor here comes from a human donor in good health. The CDR3 runs from the conserved cysteine through the conserved F or W. A D gene is named only where the DNA matches it firmly. Size values are once, few and many counts, or a class for expanded clones, and some rows have none.

d_call j_call clone_size v_call cdr3_nt cdr3_aa
- TRBJ2-7 - TRBV10-3 TGTGCCATCAGTGAGTTGACAATCTCCTACGAGCAGTACTTC CAISELTISYEQYF
- TRBJ1-1 once TRBV30 TGTGCCTGGAGTGGAGAGAGATACACTGAAGCTTTCTTT CAWSGERYTEAFF
TRBD2 TRBJ2-1 - TRBV30 TGTGCCTCCGGAGCGCCCGGACTAGCGGGAGGGCCCTCCTACAATGAGCAGTTCTTC CASGAPGLAGGPSYNEQFF
- TRBJ1-1 - TRBV7-9 TGTGCCAGCAGCTTAGTGGGAGCGAACACTGAAGCTTTCTTT CASSLVGANTEAFF
TRBD1 TRBJ1-4 - TRBV6-5 TGTGCCAGCACCCATAACAGGGGTCCTAATGAAAAACTGTTTTTT CASTHNRGPNEKLFF
TRBD1 TRBJ1-2 - TRBV7-9 TGTGCCAGCAGCTTAGGGGACAGCAACTATGGCTACACCTTC CASSLGDSNYGYTF
- TRBJ1-4 - TRBV30 TGTGCCTGGAGAATGGACTGGAGATCGAATGAAAAACTGTTTTTT CAWRMDWRSNEKLFF
- TRBJ1-4 - TRBV10-3 TGTGCCATCAGTGAGGCTGGACAGCATAATGAAAAACTGTTTTTT CAISEAGQHNEKLFF
TRBD1 TRBJ2-3 - TRBV2 TGTGCCAGCAGCGGACAGGGTGGCGCAGATACGCAGTATTTT CASSGQGGADTQYF
- TRBJ2-7 - TRBV6-6 TGTGCCAGCAGTTATTGGAGGACTGAAGAGCAGTACTTC CASSYWRTEEQYF
- TRBJ2-2 - TRBV7-3 TGTGCCAGCACCTCGCTAGTGCCCGGGGAGCTGTTTTTT CASTSLVPGELFF
TRBD2 TRBJ2-7 - TRBV25-1 TGTGCCAGCAGTGAATGGCCTAGCGGGAGGATACCCTACGAGCAGTACTTC CASSEWPSGRIPYEQYF
TRBD1 TRBJ2-7 - TRBV2 TGTGCCTCCACGGCATGGGACAGGACCCCCGATTTC CASTAWDRTPDF
- TRBJ2-7 - TRBV28 TGTGCCAGCAGTCCCCCGGGACATCCATACGAGCAGTACTTC CASSPPGHPYEQYF
- TRBJ2-4 few TRBV15 TGTGCCACCAGCAGGTTAACCAAAAACATTCAGTACTTC CATSRLTKNIQYF
TRBD1 TRBJ2-5 - TRBV9 TGTGCCAGCAGCACCGGGACAGACGAGACCTTGGAGACCCAGTACTTC CASSTGTDETLETQYF
- TRBJ1-4 - TRBV11-2 TGTGCCAGCAGCTTTTTAGAAGGGGCTAATGAAAAACTGTTTTTT CASSFLEGANEKLFF
TRBD1 TRBJ2-2 - TRBV28 TGTGCCAGCAGTTTCTCTTTTAGGGGGCGGACCGGGGAGCTGTTTTTT CASSFSFRGRTGELFF
TRBD2 TRBJ2-1 - TRBV10-3 TGTGCCTCCCAACCACTAGCGGGAGGGGATGAGCAGTTCTTC CASQPLAGGDEQFF
- TRBJ2-7 - TRBV4-1 TGCGCCAGCAGCCAAGAATCGGCGGGAACATTCTACGAGCAGTACTTC CASSQESAGTFYEQYF
TRBD1 TRBJ2-3 - TRBV9 TGTGCCAGCAGCGGTGGAAGACAGGGGGGCTTGTATCCCACAGATACGCAGTATTTT CASSGGRQGGLYPTDTQYF
TRBD2 TRBJ2-1 - TRBV4-3 TGCGCCAGCAGCCCACGTTCCGGGACTAGCGGAATTTTCTCCTACAATGAGCAGTTCTTC CASSPRSGTSGIFSYNEQFF
TRBD2 TRBJ2-7 - TRBV5-4 TGTGCCAGCAGCTTAACTAGCGGGTCCTACGAGCAGTACTTC CASSLTSGSYEQYF
TRBD1 TRBJ1-5 - TRBV5-5 TGTGCCAGCAGCTCGGGACAGGGGGCAATCCAGCCCCAGCATTTT CASSSGQGAIQPQHF
- TRBJ2-1 - TRBV7-8 TGTGCCAGCAGCTTGATACAGGGAGTTTACAATGAGCAGTTCTTC CASSLIQGVYNEQFF
- TRBJ2-1 - TRBV27 TGTGCCAGCAGTTTAAGACAGTCCAATGAGCAGTTCTTC CASSLRQSNEQFF
- TRBJ2-3 few TRBV9 TGTGCCAGCAGCCCCTTTCAGGGGAGCACAGATACGCAGTATTTT CASSPFQGSTDTQYF
- TRBJ2-4 - TRBV4-3 TGCGCCAGCAGCCAGGAACTGAGGGGGACGGTTGCCAAAAACATTCAGTACTTC CASSQELRGTVAKNIQYF
- TRBJ2-7 - TRBV27 TGTGCCAGCAGTTTATCCCCTCTCGGCTACGAGCAGTACTTC CASSLSPLGYEQYF
TRBD1 TRBJ1-2 - TRBV2 TGTGCCAGCAGGGCCCCGGGACAGTACTATGGCTACACCTTC CASRAPGQYYGYTF
- TRBJ2-1 - TRBV4-3 TGCGCCAGCAGCCAAGTGACAGGACTTTATTCCTACAATGAGCAGTTCTTC CASSQVTGLYSYNEQFF
TRBD1 TRBJ2-7 - TRBV4-3 TGCGCCAGCAGCCAAGATACAGGGGATGAGCAGTACTTC CASSQDTGDEQYF
- TRBJ2-1 - TRBV5-1 TGCGCCAGCAGCCTGGACAGTGAGCAGTTCTTC CASSLDSEQFF
- TRBJ1-5 - TRBV18 TGTGCCAGCTCACCAGGGGCAGGGGAACAGCCCCAGCATTTT CASSPGAGEQPQHF
- TRBJ2-3 - TRBV1 TGCACCAGCAGCCACCTGGGACTAGCTAGCACAGATACGCAGTATTTT CTSSHLGLASTDTQYF
TRBD2 TRBJ2-1 - TRBV4-2 TGTGCCAGCAGCCAGGGGACTAGCGGGGCAACCTACAATGAGCAGTTCTTC CASSQGTSGATYNEQFF
- TRBJ1-1 - TRBV9 TGTGCCAGCAGCGTAACGGGGGGGGGCCTGAACACTGAAGCTTTCTTT CASSVTGGGLNTEAFF
- TRBJ2-1 - TRBV13 TGTGCCAGCAGCCATTCCAGTGAGCAGTTCTTC CASSHSSEQFF
- TRBJ1-2 few TRBV7-9 TGTGCCAGCAGCTTAGAGACAGGAGGCTACACCTTC CASSLETGGYTF
- TRBJ2-5 - TRBV9 TGTGCCAGCAGCGTAGGGGAGCCTCGTGAGACCCAGTACTTC CASSVGEPRETQYF
- TRBJ1-1 once TRBV7-9 TGTGCCAGCAGCTTACGGGGGAGAACTGAAGCTTTCTTT CASSLRGRTEAFF
TRBD1 TRBJ1-2 - TRBV19 TGTGCCAGTAGGAATCAGGGGGTCGCTGTCTTCACCTTC CASRNQGVAVFTF
- TRBJ2-7 - TRBV7-9 TGTGCCAGCAGCTTATGGTTCGGCGCGGGACGGGCGACCTACGAGCAGTACTTC CASSLWFGAGRATYEQYF
- TRBJ2-7 - TRBV12-1 TGTGCCAGCAGCTTTGCCCTACGGGAGACCGTCGAGCAGTACTTC CASSFALRETVEQYF
TRBD1 TRBJ2-1 - TRBV30 TGTGCCTGGACAGGGGGCTTCGGTGCCTACAATGAGCAGTTCTTC CAWTGGFGAYNEQFF